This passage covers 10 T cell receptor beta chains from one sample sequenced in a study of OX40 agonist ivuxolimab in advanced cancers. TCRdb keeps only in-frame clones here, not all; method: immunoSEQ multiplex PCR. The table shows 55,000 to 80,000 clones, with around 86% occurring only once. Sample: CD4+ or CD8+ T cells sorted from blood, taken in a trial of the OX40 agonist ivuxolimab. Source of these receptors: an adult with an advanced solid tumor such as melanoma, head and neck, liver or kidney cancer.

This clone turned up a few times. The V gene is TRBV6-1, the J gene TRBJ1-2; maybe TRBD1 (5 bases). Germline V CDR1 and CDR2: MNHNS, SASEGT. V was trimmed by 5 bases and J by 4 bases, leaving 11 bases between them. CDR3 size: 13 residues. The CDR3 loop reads CASSPTTVYGYTF. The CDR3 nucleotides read TGTGCCAGCAGTCCGACGACAGTCTATGGCTACACCTTC.

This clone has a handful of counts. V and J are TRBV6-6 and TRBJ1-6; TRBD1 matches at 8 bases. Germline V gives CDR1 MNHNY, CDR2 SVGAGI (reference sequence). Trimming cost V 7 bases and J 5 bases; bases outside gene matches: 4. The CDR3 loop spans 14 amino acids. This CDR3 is CASKTTGDNSPLHF. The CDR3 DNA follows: TGTGCCAGCAAGACGACAGGGGATAATTCACCCCTCCACTTT.

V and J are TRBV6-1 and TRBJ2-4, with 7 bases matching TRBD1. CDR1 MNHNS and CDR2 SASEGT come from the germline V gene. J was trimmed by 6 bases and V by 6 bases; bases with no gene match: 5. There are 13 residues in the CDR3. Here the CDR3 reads CASRIRDRNIQYF. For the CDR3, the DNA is TGTGCCAGCAGGATCCGGGACAGAAACATTCAGTACTTC.

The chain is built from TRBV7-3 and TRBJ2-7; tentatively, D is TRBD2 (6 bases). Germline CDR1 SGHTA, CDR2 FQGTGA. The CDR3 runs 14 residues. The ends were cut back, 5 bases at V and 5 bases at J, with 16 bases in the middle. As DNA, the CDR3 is TGTGCCAGCAGCCCGGCGGGGTGGAGCCACGAGCAGTACTTC. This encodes CASSPAGWSHEQYF.

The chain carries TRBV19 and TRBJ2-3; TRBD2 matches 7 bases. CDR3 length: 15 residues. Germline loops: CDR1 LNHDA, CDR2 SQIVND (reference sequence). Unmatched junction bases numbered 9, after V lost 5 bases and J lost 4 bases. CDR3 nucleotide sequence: TGTGCCAGTAGTCTCCCGGGGAGCGGGGCAGATACGCAGTATTTT. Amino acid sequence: CASSLPGSGADTQYF.

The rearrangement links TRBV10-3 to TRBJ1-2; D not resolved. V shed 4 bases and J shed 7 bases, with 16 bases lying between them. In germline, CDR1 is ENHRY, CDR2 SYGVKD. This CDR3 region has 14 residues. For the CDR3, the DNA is TGTGCCATCAGTGGGGGTGATCGGGGTCCTGGCTACACCTTC. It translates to CAISGGDRGPGYTF.

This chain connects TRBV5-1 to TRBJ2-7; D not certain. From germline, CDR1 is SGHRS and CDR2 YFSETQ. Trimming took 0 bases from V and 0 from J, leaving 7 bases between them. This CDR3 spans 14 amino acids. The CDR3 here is CASSLDSLSYEQYF. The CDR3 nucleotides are TGCGCCAGCAGCTTGGACAGCCTCTCCTACGAGCAGTACTTC. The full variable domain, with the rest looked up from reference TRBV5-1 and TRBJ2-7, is KAGVTQTPRYLIKTRGQQVTLSCSPISGHRSVSWYQQTPGQGLQFLFEYFSETQRNKGNFPGRFSGRQFSNSRSEMNVSTLELGDSALYLCASSLDSLSYEQYFGPGTRLTVT.

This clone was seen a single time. The CDR3 coding sequence is TGTGCCAGCAGCACATCGGACAGGGAGGGAACTGAAGCTTTCTTT. This codes for CASSTSDREGTEAFF. The chain links TRBV7-9 to TRBJ1-1; 8 bases are shared with TRBD1. The V segment lost 5 bases and the J segment 5 bases; nucleotides outside the gene matches: 10. Germline V gives CDR1 SEHNR, CDR2 FQNEAQ (reference sequence). The CDR3 contains 15 residues.

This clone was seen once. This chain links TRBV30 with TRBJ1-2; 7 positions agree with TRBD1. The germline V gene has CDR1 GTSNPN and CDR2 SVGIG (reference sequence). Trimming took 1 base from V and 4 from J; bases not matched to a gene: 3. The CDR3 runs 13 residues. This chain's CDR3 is CAWSEGTAYGYTF. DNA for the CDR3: TGTGCCTGGAGTGAGGGGACAGCCTATGGCTACACCTTC.

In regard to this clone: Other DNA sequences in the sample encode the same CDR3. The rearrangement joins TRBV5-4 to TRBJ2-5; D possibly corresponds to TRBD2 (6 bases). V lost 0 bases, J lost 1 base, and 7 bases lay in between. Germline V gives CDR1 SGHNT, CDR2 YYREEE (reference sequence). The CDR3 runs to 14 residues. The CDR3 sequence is CASSLAGVQETQYF. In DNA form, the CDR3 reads TGTGCCAGCAGCTTGGCGGGGGTCCAAGAGACCCAGTACTTC. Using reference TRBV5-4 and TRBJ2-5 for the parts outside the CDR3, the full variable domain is ETGVTQSPTHLIKTRGQQVTLRCSSQSGHNTVSWYQQALGQGPQFIFQYYREEENGRGNFPPRFSGLQFPNYSSELNVNALELDDSALYLCASSLAGVQETQYFGPGTRLLVL.